A single sample gave rise to the 25 T cell receptor beta chains below, sequenced in a study of blood T cell repertoires in COVID-19. Clones were sequenced by immunoSEQ multiplex PCR, and TCRdb holds only the in-frame ones, with some missing. The sample includes more than 150,000 clones, roughly four fifths of them seen just once. Sample: peripheral blood. Receptor source: a woman aged 40 to 55 with acute or convalescent COVID-19.

The chain is built from TRBV18 and TRBJ1-4; 9 nucleotides agree with TRBD1. Germline trimming cut 6 bases from V and 8 bases from J; bases unmatched to any gene: 7. Germline V CDR1 and CDR2: KGHSH, LQKENI. The CDR3 covers 14 residues. CDR3: CASSPRDREEKLFF. In nucleotides, the CDR3 is TGTGCCAGCTCTCCCCGGGACAGGGAAGAAAAACTGTTTTTT.

V gene TRBV9 combines with J gene TRBJ1-2, with TRBD1 identical over 9 bases. Losses at the gene ends were 3 bases for V and 6 bases for J; bases not matched to a gene: 6. CDR1 is SGDLS and CDR2 is YYNGEE in the germline V gene. This CDR3 has 14 amino acids. The CDR3: CASSDTGGADGYTF. The CDR3 DNA is TGTGCCAGCAGCGACACAGGGGGCGCAGATGGCTACACCTTC.

This clone was observed a handful of times. The V gene is TRBV2, the J gene TRBJ1-1; TRBD1 aligns across 7 bases. The CDR3 has 13 amino acids. Germline V gene data show CDR1 as SNHLY and CDR2 as FYNNEI. With V trimmed by 6 bases and J by 7 bases, 8 bases remained unmatched. CDR3 DNA: TGTGCCAGCAGGCTAGGGACAGAACTTGAAGCTTTCTTT. This sequence encodes CASRLGTELEAFF. Drawing the rest from reference TRBV2 and TRBJ1-1, the complete variable domain is EPEVTQTPSHQVTQMGQEVILRCVPISNHLYFYWYRQILGQKVEFLVSFYNNEISEKSEIFDDQFSVERPDGSNFTLKIRSTKLEDSAMYFCASRLGTELEAFFGQGTRLTVV.

The rearrangement uses TRBV5-1 and TRBJ1-1; the D gene is possibly TRBD1 (6 bases). Germline V CDR1 and CDR2: SGHRS, YFSETQ. Trimming shortened V by 4 bases and J by 0 bases, and 16 bases separated the two germline ends. The CDR3 has 16 residues. CDR3 sequence reads: CASSGVSGVLNTEAFF. The CDR3, as DNA: TGCGCCAGCAGCGGGGTATCAGGGGTTTTGAACACTGAAGCTTTCTTT.

In this sample, this clone turned up a few times. The chain is built from TRBV28 and TRBJ1-1; possibly TRBD1 for D (5 bases). The germline V gene encodes CDR1 MDHEN and CDR2 SYDVKM. The germline V and J ends were trimmed by 10 bases and 0 bases, with 21 bases remaining between them. The CDR3 extends over 16 amino acids. CDR3 nucleotides: TGTGCCATAAGTCGAGGGGAGGGGAAGATGAACACTGAAGCTTTCTTT. Its protein is CAISRGEGKMNTEAFF. The whole variable domain, remainder taken from reference TRBV28 and TRBJ1-1, is DVKVTQSSRYLVKRTGEKVFLECVQDMDHENMFWYRQDPGLGLRLIYFSYDVKMKEKGDIPEGYSVSREKKERFSLILESASTNQTSMYLCAISRGEGKMNTEAFFGQGTRLTVV.

V usage is TRBV3-1 (or the pseudogene TRBV3-2) and J usage is TRBJ2-4, with 9 bases lining up with TRBD2. CDR1 is LGHDT and CDR2 is YNNKEL in the germline V gene (reference sequence). This CDR3 contains 14 residues. The junction had 5 bases not matched to a gene; V was cut back by 4 bases and J by 7 bases. The CDR3 DNA reads TGTGCCAGCAGCCCCCGGAGCGGGAGGAACATTCAGTACTTC. Translating it yields CASSPRSGRNIQYF.

V usage is TRBV18 and J usage is TRBJ1-2; D might be TRBD1 (5 bases). V was clipped by 5 bases and J by 6 bases, with 16 bases between them. This CDR3 is 14 amino acids long. Germline-derived CDR1 and CDR2 are KGHSH and LQKENI. The CDR3 nucleotides read TGTGCCAGCTCAGAGACCGGGGGTGATAATGGCTACACCTTC. The encoded protein is CASSETGGDNGYTF.

The chain uses TRBV29-1 and TRBJ1-1, with TRBD1 as a possible D gene (6 bases). V was cut by 7 bases and J by 1 base, with 13 bases left in between. In germline, CDR1 is SQVTM, CDR2 ANQGSEA. This CDR3 is built from 13 residues. The CDR3 sequence is CSALGHKNTEAFF. The CDR3 region has the DNA TGCAGCGCACTGGGACACAAGAACACTGAAGCTTTCTTT.

V usage is TRBV10-3 and J usage is TRBJ2-7; a weak D match, TRBD2 (5 bases). CDR3 length: 14 amino acids. Trimming took 11 bases from V and 4 from J, leaving 21 bases between them. Germline values: CDR1 ENHRY, CDR2 SYGVKD. The CDR3, as DNA: TGTGCCGTCGCAGGTAGCGAGGAAATTTACGAGCAGTACTTC. Translated: CAVAGSEEIYEQYF.

The gene calls are TRBV24-1 and TRBJ1-2; tentatively, D is TRBD1 (6 bases). Germline CDR1 KGHDR, CDR2 SFDVKD. The V end was cut by 7 bases, the J end by 1 base, with 9 bases between. The CDR3 has 13 amino acids. The CDR3 is CATSQGHNYGYTF. The CDR3 coding sequence is TGTGCCACCAGCCAGGGGCATAACTATGGCTACACCTTC.

This chain connects TRBV2 to TRBJ2-3, with D maybe TRBD2 (6 bases). CDR3 length: 12 amino acids. Germline V CDR1 and CDR2: SNHLY, FYNNEI. V was cut by 8 bases and J by 5 bases, with 11 bases left in between. CDR3 sequence reads: CASALAKDTQYF. CDR3 in DNA: TGTGCCAGCGCTCTAGCGAAAGATACGCAGTATTTT.

In nucleotides, the CDR3 is TGTGCCAGCAGCCAAGCCAGCGGGCAATACAATGAGCAGTTCTTC. It translates to CASSQASGQYNEQFF. The chain employs TRBV4-2 and TRBJ2-1, with D tentatively TRBD2 (6 bases). Looked up from germline, CDR1 is LGHNA and CDR2 is YNFKEQ. V lost 1 base and J 4 bases, leaving 11 bases between the germline ends. This CDR3 region has 15 residues.

The chain combines TRBV3-1 (or the pseudogene TRBV3-2) with TRBJ2-7; 7 bases line up with TRBD1. The germline CDR1 and CDR2 sequences are LGHDT and YNNKEL (reference sequence). The CDR3 covers 15 residues. V shed 5 bases, J shed 1 base, and the junction held 8 bases outside the gene matches. The CDR3 DNA is TGTGCCAGCAGCTTCGGGACAGTCCTTTCCTACGAGCAGTACTTC. Its protein is CASSFGTVLSYEQYF.

This chain uses TRBV29-1 with TRBJ2-2; TRBD1 aligns across 7 bases. J lost 1 base, V lost 8 bases, and 7 bases had no gene match. CDR3 length equals 14 residues. Germline-derived CDR1 and CDR2 are SQVTM and ANQGSEA. CDR3 sequence reads: CSTKTGRNTGELFF. DNA for the CDR3: TGCAGCACCAAGACAGGGCGGAACACCGGGGAGCTGTTTTTT.

This chain uses TRBV6-5 with TRBJ1-5; possibly TRBD1 for D (5 bases). V gave up 6 bases and J gave up 2 bases, with 14 bases separating them. CDR3 length equals 15 residues. CDR1 MNHEY and CDR2 SVGAGI come from the germline V gene. For the CDR3, the DNA is TGTGCCAGCAGCTCAGGGCGCATTCGCAATCAGCCCCAGCATTTT. Its protein is CASSSGRIRNQPQHF.

The gene calls are TRBV28 and TRBJ1-5, with a tentative D call TRBD1 (5 bases). CDR1 and CDR2 from the germline V gene are MDHEN and SYDVKM. This CDR3 has 13 amino acids. Deletions cut 7 bases from V and 3 bases from J, with 10 bases between. Here the CDR3 reads CASTPGNNQPQHF. The CDR3 DNA is TGTGCCAGCACCCCAGGGAACAATCAGCCCCAGCATTTT.

This clone was detected only a few times. The gene calls are TRBV7-8 and TRBJ2-5; TRBD2 matches at 10 bases. The CDR3 extends over 17 amino acids. The V segment lost 5 bases and the J segment 5 bases; nucleotides outside the gene matches: 14. CDR1 is SGHVS, CDR2 FQNEAQ, per germline. The CDR3 nucleotides read TGTGCCAGCAGCCTCTTCATATATAGCGGGAGGCGGGAGACCCAGTACTTC. Translation gives CASSLFIYSGRRETQYF.

The chain combines TRBV19 with TRBJ1-1; D call uncertain. Germline V gives CDR1 LNHDA, CDR2 SQIVND (reference sequence). The ends were cut back, 5 bases at V and 4 bases at J, with 17 bases in the middle. The CDR3 has 15 residues. CDR3 region: CASSLYGVRSTEAFF. CDR3 sequence (DNA): TGTGCCAGTAGTTTGTACGGGGTTCGGAGCACTGAAGCTTTCTTT.

The gene calls are TRBV21-1 and TRBJ1-1; TRBD1 was called by the table and not checked on the DNA. TRBV21-1 is a documented pseudogene. The CDR3 loop spans 15 amino acids. The CDR3 DNA reads as TGTGCCAGCAGCAAACGGACAGGGGATGGGACTGAAGCTTTCTTT. As protein: CASSKRTGDGTEAFF.

This clone was seen once. The chain employs TRBV27 and TRBJ2-5, with 10 positions matching TRBD1. This CDR3 comprises 16 residues. Germline V gene data show CDR1 as MNHEY and CDR2 as SMNVEV (reference sequence). V lost 4 bases, J lost 5 bases, and 10 bases stayed unmatched. The CDR3 sequence: CASSSRTGGNLETQYF. The CDR3 coding sequence is TGTGCCAGCAGTTCCCGGACAGGGGGTAATTTGGAGACCCAGTACTTC.

The chain uses TRBV28 and TRBJ2-7; 9 nucleotides agree with TRBD2. CDR3 length equals 14 residues. V was clipped by 5 bases and J by 7 bases; unmatched bases: 9. Per germline, CDR1 MDHEN and CDR2 SYDVKM. CDR3 amino acids: CASSRGTSSNEQYF. The CDR3 DNA sequence: TGTGCCAGCAGTCGTGGGACTAGCAGTAATGAGCAGTACTTC.

The rearrangement uses TRBV9 and TRBJ1-2; D may be TRBD1 (5 bases). CDR1 and CDR2 from the germline V gene are SGDLS and YYNGEE. V lost 4 bases, J lost 0 bases, and 7 bases lay in between. The CDR3 consists of 13 residues. This CDR3 reads CASSQGSNYGYTF. As DNA, the CDR3 is TGTGCCAGCAGCCAGGGTTCTAACTATGGCTACACCTTC.

In DNA, the CDR3 is TGTGCCAGCAGTCCTCTGGAGGGGAGGACTGAAGCTTTCTTT. Translation gives CASSPLEGRTEAFF. The rearrangement links TRBV28 to TRBJ1-1; possibly TRBD1 for D (5 bases). Trimming took off 5 bases at V and 5 bases at J, with 15 bases between the two ends. Per germline, CDR1 MDHEN and CDR2 SYDVKM. CDR3 length equals 14 residues.

V usage is TRBV5-1 and J usage is TRBJ2-1; D gene ambiguous. Trimming removed 0 bases from V and 4 bases from J, with 8 bases in between. The CDR3 runs to 14 residues. CDR1 is SGHRS and CDR2 is YFSETQ in the germline V gene. The CDR3 spells CASSLDQIYNEQFF. The DNA for the CDR3 is TGCGCCAGCAGCTTGGACCAGATATACAATGAGCAGTTCTTC.

The V gene is TRBV14, the J gene TRBJ1-5, with 7 positions matching TRBD1. Germline CDR1 is SGHDN and CDR2 is FVKESK. The CDR3 spans 14 residues. Trimming took 3 bases from V and 1 from J; bases not matched to a gene: 0. The CDR3 region has the DNA TGTGCCAGCAGCCAGACAGGGAGCAATCAGCCCCAGCATTTT. Protein product: CASSQTGSNQPQHF.